These 22 T cell receptor beta chains share one sample of origin, sequenced in a study of regulatory T cells in long-lasting Graves disease. The time point denotes: newly diagnosed GD, antithyroid drugs for less than 3 months. PBMC-derived RNA was used for the TCR library. CDR3 regions were amplified by Arm-PCR using iRepertoire HTBI primers to build TCR beta libraries. One entry per CDR3 protein, called by TCRdb with MiXCR from the multiplex PCR reads. The data contain hundreds of thousands of distinct CDR3 sequences, roughly 13% of them singletons. These data were also reused for a study on T cells in Graves' hyperthyroidism and ophthalmopathy.

This material consisted of peripheral blood mononuclear cells (PBMCs), taken at new diagnosis, from a patient treated with antithyroid drugs. The receptors originated from a man between 25 and 39 years old with Graves disease.

Many counts were recorded for this clonotype. The chain links TRBV29-1 to TRBJ2-1; D is perhaps TRBD2 (5 bases). V lost 5 bases and J 10 bases, leaving 12 bases between the germline ends. The CDR3 has 11 amino acids. Per the germline V gene, CDR1 is SQVTM and CDR2 is ANQGSEA. The CDR3 region is CSVRVAQEQFF. As DNA, the CDR3 is TGCAGCGTTCGAGTAGCGCAAGAGCAGTTCTTC.

This clonotype was counted many times. The V and J genes are TRBV5-1 and TRBJ1-1; D remains ambiguous. Germline V gene sequence: CDR1 SGHRS, CDR2 YFSETQ. V was pared by 0 bases and J by 7 bases, with 13 bases between. This CDR3 has 14 residues. The CDR3 bases are TGCGCCAGCAGCTTGGGACGGCTTGAGGGTGAAGCTTTCTTT. This gives the protein CASSLGRLEGEAFF.

The chain recombines TRBV14 with TRBJ1-4; D not certain. The germline CDR1 and CDR2 sequences are SGHDN and FVKESK. The CDR3 sequence is 16 residues long. The V end was cut by 1 base, the J end by 0 bases, with 9 bases between. DNA for the CDR3: TGTGCCAGCAGCCAAGTAGTCGGTGCAACTAATGAAAAACTGTTTTTT. Amino acid sequence: CASSQVVGATNEKLFF.

This clonotype was found once. The chain employs TRBV29-1 and TRBJ2-2; TRBD1 agrees at 8 bases. CDR3 length equals 18 residues. The trim removed 5 bases at V and 1 base at J, leaving 15 bases unmatched. CDR1 is SQVTM, CDR2 ANQGSEA, per germline. The CDR3 coding sequence is TGCAGCGTTCGACCGGGGACAGGCGAGGAGTGGAACACCGGGGAGCTGTTTTTT. The encoded protein is CSVRPGTGEEWNTGELFF.

There are a few counts of this clonotype. V usage is TRBV5-1 and J usage is TRBJ2-2, with D perhaps given as TRBD1 or TRBD2 (5 bases each). The CDR3 sequence is 17 residues long. Germline CDR1 is SGHRS and CDR2 is YFSETQ. V lost 4 bases and J lost 0, with 16 bases in between. For the CDR3, the DNA is TGCGCCAGCAGCCCCCACGGGGCGCCGGCGAACACCGGGGAGCTGTTTTTT. As protein: CASSPHGAPANTGELFF.

This clonotype was counted only a few times. The chain carries TRBV27 and TRBJ1-5; the D is unclear. The CDR3 totals 16 residues. CDR1 MNHEY and CDR2 SMNVEV come from the germline V gene (reference sequence). Trimming cost V 6 bases and J 0 bases, with 15 bases left between them. CDR3 nucleotides: TGTGCCAGCAGCCCGACGGACTTTCATAGCAATCAGCCCCAGCATTTT. This sequence encodes CASSPTDFHSNQPQHF.

A single count supports this clonotype. The chain combines TRBV7-8 with TRBJ2-1; TRBD2 might be the D (5 bases). The germline gives CDR1 SGHVS, CDR2 FQNEAQ. The CDR3 extends over 17 amino acids. Trimming cost V 5 bases and J 10 bases, with 27 bases left between them. CDR3 residues: CASSPRAHLSPPGEQFF. CDR3 in DNA: TGTGCCAGCAGCCCGCGGGCTCACCTCTCCCCCCCAGGCGAGCAGTTCTTC.

This rearrangement joins TRBV19 to TRBJ1-5; D is undetermined. The ends were cut back, 1 base at V and 4 bases at J, with 11 bases in the middle. Germline V lookup: CDR1 LNHDA, CDR2 SQIVND (reference sequence). The CDR3 consists of 15 residues. DNA of the CDR3: TGTGCCAGTAGTATAGTTGCCAGAGTTAATCAGCCCCAGCATTTT. Its translation: CASSIVARVNQPQHF.

The table lists this clonotype with many counts. The rearrangement joins TRBV2 to TRBJ1-1, with unresolved D. CDR1 and CDR2 from the germline V gene are SNHLY and FYNNEI. Trimming took off 4 bases at V and 0 bases at J, with 6 bases between the two ends. The CDR3 is 13 residues long. The CDR3 loop is CASSGAMNTEAFF. CDR3 nucleotides: TGTGCCAGCAGTGGGGCAATGAACACTGAAGCTTTCTTT.

In this sample, this clonotype turned up many times. The chain carries TRBV6-1 and TRBJ2-2; possibly TRBD2 for D (5 bases). Per the germline V gene, CDR1 is MNHNS and CDR2 is SASEGT. V gave up 5 bases and J gave up 1 base, with 17 bases separating them. The CDR3 consists of 17 residues. CDR3 sequence: CASSPPWSGMNTGELFF. DNA for the CDR3: TGTGCCAGCAGTCCGCCATGGAGCGGTATGAACACCGGGGAGCTGTTTTTT.

This clonotype was counted at least ten times. The chain recombines TRBV27 with TRBJ1-1; D might be TRBD1 (5 bases). V lost 5 bases and J lost 1, with 11 bases in between. The CDR3 sequence is 14 residues long. The germline V gene encodes CDR1 MNHEY and CDR2 SMNVEV (reference sequence). DNA of the CDR3: TGTGCCAGCAGTCCCCAGGGCTCGAACACTGAAGCTTTCTTT. Protein: CASSPQGSNTEAFF.

J is TRBJ2-4 and V is TRBV29-1, with TRBD2 identical over 11 bases. Germline-derived CDR1 and CDR2 are SQVTM and ANQGSEA. J was trimmed by 12 bases and V by 6 bases; bases with no gene match: 4. The CDR3 extends over 11 amino acids. In DNA, the CDR3 is TGCAGCGTCCTCGGGACTAGCGGTCAGTACTTC. Encoded protein: CSVLGTSGQYF.

The chain is built from TRBV5-1 and TRBJ2-1, with D hard to call. Germline CDR1 reads SGHRS; CDR2 reads YFSETQ. With 0 bases removed from V and 0 bases from J, the gap between germline ends came to 7 bases. The length of the CDR3 is 15 residues. The CDR3 here is CASSLVGNSYNEQFF. Here the CDR3 DNA reads TGCGCCAGCAGCTTGGTGGGGAACTCCTACAATGAGCAGTTCTTC. Full variable domain (rest looked up from reference TRBV5-1 and TRBJ2-1): KAGVTQTPRYLIKTRGQQVTLSCSPISGHRSVSWYQQTPGQGLQFLFEYFSETQRNKGNFPGRFSGRQFSNSRSEMNVSTLELGDSALYLCASSLVGNSYNEQFFGPGTRLTVL.

The chain employs TRBV15 and TRBJ2-7; 7 bases are a match to TRBD2. V dropped 5 bases and J dropped 3; count of bases not matched to a gene: 10. The germline V gene has CDR1 LNHNV and CDR2 YYDKDF (reference sequence). This CDR3 has 15 residues. CDR3 region: CATSGGGIEFYEQYF. For the CDR3, the DNA is TGTGCCACCAGCGGGGGGGGGATAGAGTTCTACGAGCAGTACTTC.

In this sample, this clonotype turned up many times. The chain's CDR3 is CASSKGGLGYGYTF. The CDR3 region has the DNA TGTGCCAGCAGTAAAGGGGGCCTGGGCTATGGCTACACCTTC. The chain links TRBV6-1 to TRBJ1-2, with 7 positions matching TRBD1. The CDR3 is 14 residues long. Germline loops: CDR1 MNHNS, CDR2 SASEGT. Trimming cost V 5 bases and J 4 bases; bases outside gene matches: 7.

This clonotype was observed at least ten times. This chain links TRBV6-1 with TRBJ2-7; D possibly uses TRBD1 or TRBD2 (5 bases each). This CDR3 spans 14 amino acids. In germline, CDR1 is MNHNS, CDR2 SASEGT. V dropped 6 bases and J dropped 3 bases, with 15 bases sitting between them. DNA of the CDR3: TGTGCCAGCAGAGGCCTTCAGGGAGTCTACGAGCAGTACTTC. Its protein product is CASRGLQGVYEQYF.

The table lists this clonotype with a count of one. A much more abundant neighbour one base away suggests this may be a read error. The CDR3 region has the DNA TGTGCCAGCAGTGAGGGGACACGGTGGGATGAGCAGTACTTC. Protein product: CASSEGTRWDEQYF. V is TRBV2 and J is TRBJ2-7; possible D gene TRBD1, 6 bases. This CDR3 comprises 14 residues. Trimming cost V 3 bases and J 7 bases, with 16 bases left between them. Germline V gene sequence: CDR1 SNHLY, CDR2 FYNNEI. Full variable domain (remainder filled in from reference TRBV2 and TRBJ2-7): EPEVTQTPSHQVTQMGQEVILRCVPISNHLYFYWYRQILGQKVEFLVSFYNNEISEKSEIFDDQFSVERPDGSNFTLKIRSTKLEDSAMYFCASSEGTRWDEQYFGPGTRLTVT.

This clonotype was recorded a few times. The chain employs TRBV25-1 and TRBJ2-4, with D hard to call. The germline V gene encodes CDR1 MGHDK and CDR2 SYGVNS. The length of the CDR3 is 16 residues. Trimming left V 1 base short and J 4 bases short, with 14 bases between. For the CDR3, the DNA is TGTGCCAGCAGTGAATCCCCGTTGGGCGCAAAAAACATTCAGTACTTC. Translation gives CASSESPLGAKNIQYF.

This clonotype was picked up many times. The rearrangement joins TRBV7-2 to TRBJ1-1; 8 bases are shared with TRBD1. Germline trimming cut 0 bases from V and 0 bases from J; bases unmatched to any gene: 3. From germline, CDR1 is SGHTA and CDR2 FQGNSA. The CDR3 spans 16 residues. CDR3: CASSLAPTGVNTEAFF. The CDR3 bases are TGTGCCAGCAGCTTAGCCCCGACAGGGGTGAACACTGAAGCTTTCTTT. Supplemented by reference TRBV7-2 and TRBJ1-1, the full variable domain reads GAGVSQSPSNKVTEKGKDVELRCDPISGHTALYWYRQSLGQGLEFLIYFQGNSAPDKSGLPSDRFSAERTGGSVSTLTIQRTQQEDSAVYLCASSLAPTGVNTEAFFGQGTRLTVV.

V is TRBV7-9 and J is TRBJ2-7; D possibly uses TRBD1 or TRBD2 (5 bases each). The CDR3 extends over 15 amino acids. Germline assignment: CDR1 SEHNR and CDR2 FQNEAQ (reference sequence). Trimming took 1 base from V and 2 from J, leaving 12 bases between them. CDR3 in amino acids: CASSLEGSRAYEQYF. The DNA of the CDR3 is TGTGCCAGCAGCTTAGAGGGGAGCAGGGCCTACGAGCAGTACTTC.

The chain uses TRBV7-9 and TRBJ2-3; TRBD2 matches at 11 bases. Germline loops: CDR1 SEHNR, CDR2 FQNEAQ (reference sequence). This CDR3 comprises 16 residues. V trimming: 4 bases; J trimming: 9 bases; junction bases outside the gene matches: 12. CDR3 in amino acids: CASSSWTSGPGGTQYF. CDR3 in DNA: TGTGCCAGCAGCTCCTGGACTAGCGGGCCCGGGGGGACGCAGTATTTT. The full variable domain, rest sourced from reference TRBV7-9 and TRBJ2-3, is DTGVSQNPRHKITKRGQNVTFRCDPISEHNRLYWYRQTLGQGPEFLTYFQNEAQLEKSRLLSDRFSAERPKGSFSTLEIQRTEQGDSAMYLCASSSWTSGPGGTQYFGPGTRLTVL.

This clonotype was observed a few times. This rearrangement joins TRBV11-2 to TRBJ2-1, with TRBD2 matching 12 bases. CDR3 size: 21 residues. V gave up 3 bases and J gave up 9 bases; unmatched junction bases: 24. CDR1 and CDR2 from the germline V gene are SGHAT and FQNNGV. CDR3 loop: CASSLGRLGQGTSGRRTEQFF. CDR3 sequence (DNA): TGTGCCAGCAGCTTGGGGCGGCTCGGACAGGGCACTAGCGGGAGGCGGACTGAGCAGTTCTTC.